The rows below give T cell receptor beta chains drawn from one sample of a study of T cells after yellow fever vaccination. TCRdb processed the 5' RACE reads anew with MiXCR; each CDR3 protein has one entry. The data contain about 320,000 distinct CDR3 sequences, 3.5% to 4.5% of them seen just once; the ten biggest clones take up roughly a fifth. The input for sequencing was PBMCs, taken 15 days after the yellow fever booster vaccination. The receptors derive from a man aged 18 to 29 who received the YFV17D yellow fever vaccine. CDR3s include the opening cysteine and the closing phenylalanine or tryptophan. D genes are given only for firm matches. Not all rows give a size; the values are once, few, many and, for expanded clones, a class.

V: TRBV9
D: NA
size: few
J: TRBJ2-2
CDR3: CASSPRPDKTGELFF
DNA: TGTGCCAGCAGCCCCCGTCCGGACAAGACTGGGGAGCTGTTTTTT

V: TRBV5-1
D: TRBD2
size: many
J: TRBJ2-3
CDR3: CASSSGLAEADTQYF
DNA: TGCGCCAGCAGCTCGGGACTAGCAGAGGCGGATACGCAGTATTTT

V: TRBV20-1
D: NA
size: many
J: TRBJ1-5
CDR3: CRAGGGNQPQHF
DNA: TGCAGGGCGGGAGGGGGGAATCAGCCCCAGCATTTT

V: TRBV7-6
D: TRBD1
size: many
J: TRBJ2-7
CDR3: CASSLGTGGPYEQYF
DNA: TGTGCCAGCAGCTTAGGGACAGGGGGTCCCTACGAGCAGTACTTC

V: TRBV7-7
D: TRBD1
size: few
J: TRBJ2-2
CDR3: CASSSTGTGGPSNTGELFF
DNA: TGTGCTAGCAGCTCCACCGGGACAGGGGGCCCCTCGAACACCGGGGAGCTGTTTTTT

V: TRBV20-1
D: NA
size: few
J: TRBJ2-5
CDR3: CSALIPGKVRETQYF
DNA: TGCAGTGCTTTAATACCAGGGAAAGTGAGAGAGACCCAGTACTTC

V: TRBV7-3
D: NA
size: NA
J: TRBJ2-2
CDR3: CASSPRSVAGELFF
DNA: TGTGCCAGCAGCCCGCGTTCAGTAGCCGGGGAGCTGTTTTTT

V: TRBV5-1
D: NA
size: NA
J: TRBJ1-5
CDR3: CASSPGTSSNQPQHF
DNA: TGCGCCAGCAGCCCGGGGACTTCTAGCAATCAGCCCCAGCATTTT

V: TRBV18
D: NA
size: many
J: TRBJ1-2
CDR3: CASSPSKVGYTF
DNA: TGTGCCAGCTCACCGTCGAAGGTCGGCTACACCTTC

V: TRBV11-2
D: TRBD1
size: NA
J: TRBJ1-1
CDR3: CASSLSPTGINTEAFF
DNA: TGTGCCAGCAGCTTATCCCCGACAGGGATAAACACTGAAGCTTTCTTT

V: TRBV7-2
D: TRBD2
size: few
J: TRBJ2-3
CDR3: CASSAGLARTDTQYF
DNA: TGTGCCAGCAGCGCGGGACTAGCTCGTACAGATACGCAGTATTTT

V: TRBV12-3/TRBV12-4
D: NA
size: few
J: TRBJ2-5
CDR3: CASSSQGETQYF
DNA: TGTGCCAGCAGTTCACAGGGAGAGACCCAGTACTTC

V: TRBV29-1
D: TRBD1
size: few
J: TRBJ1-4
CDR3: CSGGPGQEGEKLFF
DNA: TGCAGCGGGGGGCCGGGACAGGAGGGCGAAAAACTGTTTTTT

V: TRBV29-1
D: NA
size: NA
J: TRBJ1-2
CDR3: CSVAISYYGYTF
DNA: TGCAGCGTTGCTATAAGCTACTATGGCTACACCTTC

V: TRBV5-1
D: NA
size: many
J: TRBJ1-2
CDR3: CASKRRDVDGYTF
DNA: TGCGCCAGCAAGCGCCGGGACGTTGATGGCTACACCTTC

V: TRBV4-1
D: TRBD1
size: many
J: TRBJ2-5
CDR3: CASSPAGTGWETQYF
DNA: TGCGCCAGCAGTCCGGCCGGGACAGGGTGGGAGACCCAGTACTTC

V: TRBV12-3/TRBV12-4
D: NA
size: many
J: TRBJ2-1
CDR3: CASSPRGGVQGSSYNEQFF
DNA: TGTGCCAGCAGTCCTAGAGGGGGGGTTCAGGGGAGCTCCTACAATGAGCAGTTCTTC

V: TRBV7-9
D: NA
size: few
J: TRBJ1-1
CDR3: CASRAGGLNTEAFF
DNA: TGTGCCAGCAGGGCCGGGGGTTTGAACACTGAAGCTTTCTTT

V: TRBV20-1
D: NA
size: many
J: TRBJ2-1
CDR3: CSARDDLSSYNEQFF
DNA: TGCAGTGCTAGAGATGATCTTAGCTCCTACAATGAGCAGTTCTTC

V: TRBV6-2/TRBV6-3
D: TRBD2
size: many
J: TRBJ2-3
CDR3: CASSATGLVPDTQYF
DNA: TGTGCCAGCAGTGCAACGGGACTAGTCCCAGATACGCAGTATTTT

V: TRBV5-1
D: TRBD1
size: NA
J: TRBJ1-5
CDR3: CASSLQGADQPQHF
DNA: TGCGCCAGCAGCTTACAGGGGGCGGATCAGCCCCAGCATTTT

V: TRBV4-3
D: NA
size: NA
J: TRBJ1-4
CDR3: CASSRGQVNEKLFF
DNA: TGCGCCAGCAGCCGGGGACAAGTTAATGAAAAACTGTTTTTT

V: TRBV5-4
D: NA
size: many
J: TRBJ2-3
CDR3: CASSLRTVADTQYF
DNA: TGTGCCAGCAGCCTACGGACTGTCGCAGATACGCAGTATTTT

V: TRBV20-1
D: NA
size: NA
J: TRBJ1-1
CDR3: CSARAGALRTEAFF
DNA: TGCAGTGCTAGAGCGGGGGCGCTGCGCACTGAAGCTTTCTTT

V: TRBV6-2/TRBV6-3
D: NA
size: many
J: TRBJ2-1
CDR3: CASSDRRGTVDNEQFF
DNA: TGTGCCAGCAGCGACCGACGGGGGACCGTCGACAATGAGCAGTTCTTC

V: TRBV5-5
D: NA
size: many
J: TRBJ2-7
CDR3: CASSSAPTEAYEQYF
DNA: TGTGCCAGCAGTTCGGCCCCCACGGAAGCCTACGAGCAGTACTTC